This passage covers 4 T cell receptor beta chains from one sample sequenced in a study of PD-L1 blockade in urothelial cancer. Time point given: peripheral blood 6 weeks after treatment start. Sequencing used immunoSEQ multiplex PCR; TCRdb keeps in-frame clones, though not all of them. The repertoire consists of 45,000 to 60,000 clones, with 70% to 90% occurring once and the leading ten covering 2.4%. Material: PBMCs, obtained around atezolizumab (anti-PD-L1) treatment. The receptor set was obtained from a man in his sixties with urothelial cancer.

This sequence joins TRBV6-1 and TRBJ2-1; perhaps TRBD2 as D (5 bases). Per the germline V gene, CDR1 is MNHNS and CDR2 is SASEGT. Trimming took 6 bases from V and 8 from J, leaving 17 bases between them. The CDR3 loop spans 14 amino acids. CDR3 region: CASSLERVSDEQFF. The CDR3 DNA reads TGTGCCAGCAGCCTGGAAAGGGTTAGCGATGAGCAGTTCTTC.

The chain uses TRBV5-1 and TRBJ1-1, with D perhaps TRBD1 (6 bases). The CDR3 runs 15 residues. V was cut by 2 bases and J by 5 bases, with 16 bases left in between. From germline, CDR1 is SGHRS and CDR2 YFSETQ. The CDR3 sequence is CASSLNPTGRTEAFF. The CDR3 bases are TGCGCCAGCAGCTTAAACCCCACAGGGCGAACTGAAGCTTTCTTT.

The CDR3: CASRPTSGPGLWEQYF. CDR3 sequence (DNA): TGTGCCAGCAGGCCGACCTCAGGGCCGGGTTTGTGGGAGCAGTACTTC. This rearrangement joins TRBV13 to TRBJ2-7, with D possibly TRBD1 on 5 matching bases. Per germline, CDR1 PRHDT and CDR2 FYEKMQ (reference sequence). This CDR3 comprises 16 residues. V dropped 6 bases and J dropped 7 bases, with 25 bases sitting between them.

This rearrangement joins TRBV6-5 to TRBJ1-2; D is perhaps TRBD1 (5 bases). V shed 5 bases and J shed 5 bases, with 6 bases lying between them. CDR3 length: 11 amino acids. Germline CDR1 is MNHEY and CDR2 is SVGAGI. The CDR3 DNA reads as TGTGCCAGCAGTGACAGATATGGCTACACCTTC. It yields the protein CASSDRYGYTF.